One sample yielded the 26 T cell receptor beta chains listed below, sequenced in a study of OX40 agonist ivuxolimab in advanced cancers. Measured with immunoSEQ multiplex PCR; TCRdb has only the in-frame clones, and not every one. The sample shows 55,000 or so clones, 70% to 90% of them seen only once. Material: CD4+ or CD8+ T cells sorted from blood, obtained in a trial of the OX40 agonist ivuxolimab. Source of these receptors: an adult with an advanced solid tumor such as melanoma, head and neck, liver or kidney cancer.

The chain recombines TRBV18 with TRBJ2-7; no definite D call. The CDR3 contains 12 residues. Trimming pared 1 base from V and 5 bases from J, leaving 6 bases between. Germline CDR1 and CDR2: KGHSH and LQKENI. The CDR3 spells CASSPQGHEQYF. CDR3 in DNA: TGTGCCAGCTCACCACAGGGCCACGAGCAGTACTTC.

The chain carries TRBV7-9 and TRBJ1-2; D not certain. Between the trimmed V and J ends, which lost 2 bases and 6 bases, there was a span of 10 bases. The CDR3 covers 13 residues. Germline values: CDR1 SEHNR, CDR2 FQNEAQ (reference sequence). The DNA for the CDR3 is TGTGCCAGCAGCTTATCAGGAGAGAATGGCTACACCTTC. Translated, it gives CASSLSGENGYTF.

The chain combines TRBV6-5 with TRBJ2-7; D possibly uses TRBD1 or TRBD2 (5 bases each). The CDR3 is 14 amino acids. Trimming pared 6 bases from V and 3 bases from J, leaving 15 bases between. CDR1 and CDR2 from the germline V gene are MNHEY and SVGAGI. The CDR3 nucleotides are TGTGCCAGCAGACCTTACGGGACGGACTACGAGCAGTACTTC. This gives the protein CASRPYGTDYEQYF.

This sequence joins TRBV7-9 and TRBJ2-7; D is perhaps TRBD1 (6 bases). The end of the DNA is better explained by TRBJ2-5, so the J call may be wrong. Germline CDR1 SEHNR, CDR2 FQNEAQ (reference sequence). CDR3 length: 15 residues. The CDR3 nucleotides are TGTGCCAGCAGCCACAGGGCTTCAGGAGGCGAGACCCAGTACTTC. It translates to CASSHRASGGETQYF.

This CDR3 is CASSLDPGQYGYTF. The DNA of the CDR3 is TGCGCCAGCAGCTTGGATCCGGGACAGTATGGCTACACCTTC. The genes are TRBV5-1 and TRBJ1-2; 7 nucleotides line up with TRBD1. This CDR3 is 14 amino acids long. The J segment lost 5 bases and the V segment lost 0 bases, leaving 4 bases of the junction unmatched. Germline V gene sequence: CDR1 SGHRS, CDR2 YFSETQ.

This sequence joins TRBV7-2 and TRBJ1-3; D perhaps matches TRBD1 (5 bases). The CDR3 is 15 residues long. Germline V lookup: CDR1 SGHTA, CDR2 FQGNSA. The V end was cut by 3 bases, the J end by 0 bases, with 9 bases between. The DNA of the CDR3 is TGTGCCAGCAGCTTTCACAGGAGCTCTGGAAACACCATATATTTT. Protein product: CASSFHRSSGNTIYF.

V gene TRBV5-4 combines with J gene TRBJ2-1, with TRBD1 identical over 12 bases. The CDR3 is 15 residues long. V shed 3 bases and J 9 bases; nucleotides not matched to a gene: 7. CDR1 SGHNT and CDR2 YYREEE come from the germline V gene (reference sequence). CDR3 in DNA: TGTGCCAGCAGCTGGGGACAGGGGGCGCGAAGTGAGCAGTTCTTC. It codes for CASSWGQGARSEQFF.

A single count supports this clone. CDR3 DNA sequence: TGTGCCAGCAGTTACTCAAGGACTGATGGCTACACCTTC. Its protein product is CASSYSRTDGYTF. The chain recombines TRBV6-5 with TRBJ1-2; no clear D. This CDR3 is built from 13 residues. Looked up from germline, CDR1 is MNHEY and CDR2 is SVGAGI. V was pared by 0 bases and J by 6 bases, with 8 bases between.

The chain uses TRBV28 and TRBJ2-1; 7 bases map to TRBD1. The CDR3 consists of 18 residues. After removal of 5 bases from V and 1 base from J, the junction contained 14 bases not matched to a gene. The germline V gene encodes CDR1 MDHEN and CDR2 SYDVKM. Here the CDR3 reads CASSPGTITGASYNEQFF. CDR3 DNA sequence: TGTGCCAGCAGTCCAGGAACTATCACAGGGGCATCCTACAATGAGCAGTTCTTC.

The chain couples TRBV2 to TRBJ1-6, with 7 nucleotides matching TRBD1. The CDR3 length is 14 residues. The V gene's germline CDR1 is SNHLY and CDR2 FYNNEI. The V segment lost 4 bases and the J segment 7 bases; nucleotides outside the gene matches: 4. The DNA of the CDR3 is TGTGCCAGCAGTGTCCAGGGGGTAAATTCACCCCTCCACTTT. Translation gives CASSVQGVNSPLHF.

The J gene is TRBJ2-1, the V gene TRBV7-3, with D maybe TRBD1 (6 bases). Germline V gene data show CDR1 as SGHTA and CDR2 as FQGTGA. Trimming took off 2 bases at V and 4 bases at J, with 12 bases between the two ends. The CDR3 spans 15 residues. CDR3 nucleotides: TGTGCCAGCAGCTTACAACCAGGGGAATACAATGAGCAGTTCTTC. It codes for CASSLQPGEYNEQFF.

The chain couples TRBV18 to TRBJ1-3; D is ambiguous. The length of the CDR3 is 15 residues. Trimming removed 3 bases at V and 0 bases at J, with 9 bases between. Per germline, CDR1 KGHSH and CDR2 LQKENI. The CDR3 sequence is CASSPQDSSGNTIYF. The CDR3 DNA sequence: TGTGCCAGCTCACCTCAGGATAGCTCTGGAAACACCATATATTTT.

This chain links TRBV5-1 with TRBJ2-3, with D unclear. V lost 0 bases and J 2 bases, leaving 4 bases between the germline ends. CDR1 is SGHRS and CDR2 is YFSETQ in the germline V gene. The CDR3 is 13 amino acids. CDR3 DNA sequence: TGCGCCAGCAGCTTGGTGCCCACAGATACGCAGTATTTT. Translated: CASSLVPTDTQYF. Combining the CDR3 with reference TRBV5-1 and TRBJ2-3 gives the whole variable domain KAGVTQTPRYLIKTRGQQVTLSCSPISGHRSVSWYQQTPGQGLQFLFEYFSETQRNKGNFPGRFSGRQFSNSRSEMNVSTLELGDSALYLCASSLVPTDTQYFGPGTRLTVL.

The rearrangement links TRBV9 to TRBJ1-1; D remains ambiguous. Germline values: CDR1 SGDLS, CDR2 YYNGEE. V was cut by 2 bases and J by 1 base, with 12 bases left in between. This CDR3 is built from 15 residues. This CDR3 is CASSVSVGSNTEAFF. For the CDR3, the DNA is TGTGCCAGCAGCGTTTCCGTCGGGTCGAACACTGAAGCTTTCTTT. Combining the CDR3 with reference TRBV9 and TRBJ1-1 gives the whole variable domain DSGVTQTPKHLITATGQRVTLRCSPRSGDLSVYWYQQSLDQGLQFLIQYYNGEERAKGNILERFSAQQFPDLHSELNLSSLELGDSALYFCASSVSVGSNTEAFFGQGTRLTVV.

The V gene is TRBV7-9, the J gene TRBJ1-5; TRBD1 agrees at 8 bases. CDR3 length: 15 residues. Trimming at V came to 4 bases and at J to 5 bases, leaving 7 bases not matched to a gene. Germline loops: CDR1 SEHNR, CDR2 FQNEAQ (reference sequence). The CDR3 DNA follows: TGTGCCAGCAGCTCCTGGGACAGGCAAGATCAGCCCCAGCATTTT. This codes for CASSSWDRQDQPQHF. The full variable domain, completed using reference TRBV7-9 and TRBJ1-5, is DTGVSQNPRHKITKRGQNVTFRCDPISEHNRLYWYRQTLGQGPEFLTYFQNEAQLEKSRLLSDRFSAERPKGSFSTLEIQRTEQGDSAMYLCASSSWDRQDQPQHFGDGTRLSIL.

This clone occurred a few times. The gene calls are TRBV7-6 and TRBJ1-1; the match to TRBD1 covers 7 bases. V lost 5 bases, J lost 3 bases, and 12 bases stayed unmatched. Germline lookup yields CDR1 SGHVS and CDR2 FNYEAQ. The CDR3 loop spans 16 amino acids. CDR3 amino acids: CASSPGTARGYTEAFF. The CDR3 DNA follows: TGTGCCAGCAGCCCCGGGACAGCCAGAGGGTACACTGAAGCTTTCTTT.

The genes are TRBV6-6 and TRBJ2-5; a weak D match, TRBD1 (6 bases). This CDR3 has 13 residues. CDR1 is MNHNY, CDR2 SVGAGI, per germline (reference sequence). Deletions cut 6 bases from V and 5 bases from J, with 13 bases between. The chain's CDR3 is CASRLTGDETQYF. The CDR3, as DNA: TGTGCCAGCAGATTGACAGGAGACGAGACCCAGTACTTC.

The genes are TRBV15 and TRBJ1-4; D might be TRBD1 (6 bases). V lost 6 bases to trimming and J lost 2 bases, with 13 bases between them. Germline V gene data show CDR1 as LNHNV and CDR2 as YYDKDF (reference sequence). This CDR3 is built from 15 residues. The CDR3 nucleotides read TGTGCCACCAGAGGGTGGGGGCGCACTAATGAAAAACTGTTTTTT. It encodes CATRGWGRTNEKLFF.

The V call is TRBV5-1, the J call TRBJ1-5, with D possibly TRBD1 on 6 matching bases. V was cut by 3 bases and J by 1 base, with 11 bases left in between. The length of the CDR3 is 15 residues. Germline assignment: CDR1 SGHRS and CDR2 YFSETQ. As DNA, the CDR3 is TGCGCCAGCAGCTCTCGGACAGCAAGCAATCAGCCCCAGCATTTT. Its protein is CASSSRTASNQPQHF.

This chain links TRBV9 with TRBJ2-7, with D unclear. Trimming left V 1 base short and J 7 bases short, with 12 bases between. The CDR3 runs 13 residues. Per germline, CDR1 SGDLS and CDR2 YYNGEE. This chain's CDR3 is CASSVLVSSEQYF. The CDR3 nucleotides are TGTGCCAGCAGCGTATTGGTCAGCAGTGAGCAGTACTTC.

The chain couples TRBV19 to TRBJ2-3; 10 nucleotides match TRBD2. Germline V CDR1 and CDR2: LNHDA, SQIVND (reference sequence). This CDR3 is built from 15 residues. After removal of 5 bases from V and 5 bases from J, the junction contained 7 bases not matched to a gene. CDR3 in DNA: TGTGCCAGTAGTGGGTGGCTAGCGGGAGAAGATACGCAGTATTTT. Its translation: CASSGWLAGEDTQYF.

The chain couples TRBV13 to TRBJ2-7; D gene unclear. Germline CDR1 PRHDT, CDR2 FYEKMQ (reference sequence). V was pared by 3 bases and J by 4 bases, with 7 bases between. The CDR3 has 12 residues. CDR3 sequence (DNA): TGTGCCAGCAGCTTGTCCTCGTACGAGCAGTACTTC. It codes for CASSLSSYEQYF. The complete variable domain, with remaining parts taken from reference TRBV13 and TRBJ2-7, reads AAGVIQSPRHLIKEKRETATLKCYPIPRHDTVYWYQQGPGQDPQFLISFYEKMQSDKGSIPDRFSAQQFSDYHSELNMSSLELGDSALYFCASSLSSYEQYFGPGTRLTVT.

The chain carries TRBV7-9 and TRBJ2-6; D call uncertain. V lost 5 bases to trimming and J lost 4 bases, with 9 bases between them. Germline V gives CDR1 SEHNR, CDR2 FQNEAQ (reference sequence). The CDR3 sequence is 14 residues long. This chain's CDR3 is CASSQLLGANVLTF. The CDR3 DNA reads TGTGCCAGCAGCCAGCTCTTAGGGGCCAACGTCCTGACTTTC.

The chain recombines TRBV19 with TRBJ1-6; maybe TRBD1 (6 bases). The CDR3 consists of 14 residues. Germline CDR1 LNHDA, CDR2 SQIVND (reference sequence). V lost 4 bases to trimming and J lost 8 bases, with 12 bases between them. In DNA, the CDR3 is TGTGCCAGTAGTAGCACAGGGAAGGATTCACCCCTCCACTTT. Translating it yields CASSSTGKDSPLHF.

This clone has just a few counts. This chain's CDR3 is CATSRDMLAGVDEQFF. In nucleotides, the CDR3 is TGTGCCACCAGCAGAGATATGCTAGCGGGAGTGGATGAGCAGTTCTTC. The rearrangement joins TRBV15 to TRBJ2-1, with 10 positions matching TRBD2. CDR1 is LNHNV, CDR2 YYDKDF, per germline (reference sequence). The CDR3 length is 16 residues. After removal of 0 bases from V and 8 bases from J, the junction contained 7 bases not matched to a gene.

The CDR3 sequence is CASTLAGVQAGELFF. In DNA form, the CDR3 reads TGTGCCAGTACCCTAGCGGGAGTACAGGCCGGGGAGCTGTTTTTT. This chain connects TRBV19 to TRBJ2-2, with 10 bases fitting TRBD2. The CDR3 runs to 15 residues. Germline lookup yields CDR1 LNHDA and CDR2 SQIVND (reference sequence). V lost 7 bases to trimming and J lost 6 bases; unmatched junction nucleotides: 8.